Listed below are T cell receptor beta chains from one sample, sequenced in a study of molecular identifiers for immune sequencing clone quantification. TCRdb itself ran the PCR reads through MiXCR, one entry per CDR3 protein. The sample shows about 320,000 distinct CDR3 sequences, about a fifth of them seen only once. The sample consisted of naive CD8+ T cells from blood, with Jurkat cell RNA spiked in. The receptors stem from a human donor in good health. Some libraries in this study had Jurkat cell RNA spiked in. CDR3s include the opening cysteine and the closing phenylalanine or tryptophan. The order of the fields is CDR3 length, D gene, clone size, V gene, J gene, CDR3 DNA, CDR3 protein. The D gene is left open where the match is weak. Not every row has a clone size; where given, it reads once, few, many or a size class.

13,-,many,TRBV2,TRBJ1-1,TGTGCCAGCTGGGGATCCGGGGACACTGAAGCTTTCTTT,CASWGSGDTEAFF
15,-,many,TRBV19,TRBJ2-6,TGTGCCAGTAGTATTAGCAGCTCTGGGGCCAACGTCCTGACTTTC,CASSISSSGANVLTF
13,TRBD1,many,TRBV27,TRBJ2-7,TGTGCCAGCAGTCCGGGACAGCTTTACGAGCAGTACTTC,CASSPGQLYEQYF
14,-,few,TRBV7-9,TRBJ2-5,TGTGCCAGCAGAGGTCCAGGGCTAGAAGAGACCCAGTACTTC,CASRGPGLEETQYF
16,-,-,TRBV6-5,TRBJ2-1,TGTGCCAGCAGTTACACCGGGACTCCACCCAGCAATGAGCAGTTCTTC,CASSYTGTPPSNEQFF
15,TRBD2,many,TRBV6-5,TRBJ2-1,TGTGCCAGCAGCGGACTAGCGGGAGGTCAAGGGGAGCAGTTCTTC,CASSGLAGGQGEQFF
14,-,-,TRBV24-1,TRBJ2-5,TGTGCCACCAGTGGACAGAAAGACCAAGAGACCCAGTACTTC,CATSGQKDQETQYF
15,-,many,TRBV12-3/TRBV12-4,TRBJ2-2,TGTGCCAGCAGCCACCCGGCAGACCCCCAAGGGGAGCTGTTTTTT,CASSHPADPQGELFF
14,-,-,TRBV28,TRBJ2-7,TGTGCCAGCGCGAAACTCTCCAGGGAGTCCGAGCAGTACTTC,CASAKLSRESEQYF
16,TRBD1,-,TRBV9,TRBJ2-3,TGTGCCAGCAACGTACAAGCAGGACAGGGAGTAGATACGCAGTATTTT,CASNVQAGQGVDTQYF
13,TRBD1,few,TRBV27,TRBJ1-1,TGTGACAGCAGTCACGGGACAGGGCGGGAGGCTTTCTTT,CDSSHGTGREAFF
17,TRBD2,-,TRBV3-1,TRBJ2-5,TGTGCCAGCAGCTCGGAGGCCCTAGCGGACATATCGGGGGCCCAGTACTTC,CASSSEALADISGAQYF
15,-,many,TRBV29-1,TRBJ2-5,TGCAGCGTTGAGGGCATCCCCGAGTATTTTGAGACCCAGTACTTC,CSVEGIPEYFETQYF
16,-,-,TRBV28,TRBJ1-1,TGTGCCAGCAGTTTACTTCCCACGGACGGGAACACTGAAGCTTTCTTT,CASSLLPTDGNTEAFF
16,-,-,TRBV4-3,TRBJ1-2,TGCGCCGGCAGCCAGTCCCGCGGGCAGGGAGCTATTGGCTACACCTTC,CAGSQSRGQGAIGYTF